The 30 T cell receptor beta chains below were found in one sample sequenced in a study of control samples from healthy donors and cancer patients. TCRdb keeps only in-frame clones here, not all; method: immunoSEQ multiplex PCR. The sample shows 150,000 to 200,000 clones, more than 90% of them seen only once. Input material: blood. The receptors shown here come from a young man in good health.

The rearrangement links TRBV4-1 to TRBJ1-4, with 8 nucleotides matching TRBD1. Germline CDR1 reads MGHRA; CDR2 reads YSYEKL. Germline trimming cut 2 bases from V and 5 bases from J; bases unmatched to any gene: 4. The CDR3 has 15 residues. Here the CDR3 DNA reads TGCGCCAGCAGCCAACAGGGGGCAAAGAATGAAAAACTGTTTTTT. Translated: CASSQQGAKNEKLFF.

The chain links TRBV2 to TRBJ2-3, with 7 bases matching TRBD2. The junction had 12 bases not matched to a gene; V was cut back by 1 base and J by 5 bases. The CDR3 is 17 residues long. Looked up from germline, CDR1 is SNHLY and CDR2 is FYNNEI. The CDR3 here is CASSEEVWGGAGDTQYF. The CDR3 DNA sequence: TGTGCCAGCAGTGAAGAGGTATGGGGAGGGGCCGGAGATACGCAGTATTTT.

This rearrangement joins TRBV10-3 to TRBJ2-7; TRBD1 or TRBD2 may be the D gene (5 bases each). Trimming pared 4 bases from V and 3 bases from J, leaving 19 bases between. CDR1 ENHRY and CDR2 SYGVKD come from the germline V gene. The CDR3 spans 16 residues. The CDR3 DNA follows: TGTGCCATCAGTGTACTCACCCTGGGGGATGGCTACGAGCAGTACTTC. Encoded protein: CAISVLTLGDGYEQYF.

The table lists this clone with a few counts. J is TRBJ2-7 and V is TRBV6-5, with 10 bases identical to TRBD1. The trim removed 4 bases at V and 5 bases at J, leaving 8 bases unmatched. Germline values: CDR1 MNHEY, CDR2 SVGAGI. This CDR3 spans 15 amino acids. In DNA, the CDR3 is TGTGCCAGCAGTTCAGTGGACAGGGGGGTAGACGAGCAGTACTTC. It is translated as CASSSVDRGVDEQYF.

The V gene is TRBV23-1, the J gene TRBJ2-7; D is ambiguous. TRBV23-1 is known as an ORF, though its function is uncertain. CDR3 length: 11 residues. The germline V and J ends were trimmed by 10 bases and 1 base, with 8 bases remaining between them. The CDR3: CATTRSYEQYF. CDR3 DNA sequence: TGCGCCACAACAAGGTCCTACGAGCAGTACTTC.

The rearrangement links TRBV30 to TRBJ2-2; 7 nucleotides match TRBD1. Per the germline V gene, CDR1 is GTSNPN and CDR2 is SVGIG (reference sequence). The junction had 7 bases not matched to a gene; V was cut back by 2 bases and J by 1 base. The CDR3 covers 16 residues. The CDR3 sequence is CAWSNARTGNTGELFF. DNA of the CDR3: TGTGCCTGGAGTAACGCACGGACAGGGAACACCGGGGAGCTGTTTTTT.

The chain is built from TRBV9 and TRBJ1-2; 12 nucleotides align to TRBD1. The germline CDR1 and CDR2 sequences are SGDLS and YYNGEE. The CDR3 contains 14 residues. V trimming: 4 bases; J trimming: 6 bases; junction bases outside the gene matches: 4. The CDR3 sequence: CASSSGTGGHGYTF. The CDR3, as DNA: TGTGCCAGCAGCTCGGGGACAGGGGGCCATGGCTACACCTTC. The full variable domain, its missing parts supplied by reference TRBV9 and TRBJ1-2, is DSGVTQTPKHLITATGQRVTLRCSPRSGDLSVYWYQQSLDQGLQFLIQYYNGEERAKGNILERFSAQQFPDLHSELNLSSLELGDSALYFCASSSGTGGHGYTFGSGTRLTVV.

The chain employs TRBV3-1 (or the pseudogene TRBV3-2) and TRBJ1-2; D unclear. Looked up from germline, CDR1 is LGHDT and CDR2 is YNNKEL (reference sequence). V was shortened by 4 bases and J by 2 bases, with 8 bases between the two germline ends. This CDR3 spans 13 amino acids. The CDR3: CASSRADNYGYTF. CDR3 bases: TGTGCCAGCAGCCGGGCAGACAACTATGGCTACACCTTC.

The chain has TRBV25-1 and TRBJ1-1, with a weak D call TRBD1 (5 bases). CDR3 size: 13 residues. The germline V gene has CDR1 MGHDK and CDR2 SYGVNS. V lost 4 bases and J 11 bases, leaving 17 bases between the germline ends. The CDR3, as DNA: TGTGCCAGCAGTGGATTTGAGGGGCCGTCCGCTTTCTTT. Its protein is CASSGFEGPSAFF.

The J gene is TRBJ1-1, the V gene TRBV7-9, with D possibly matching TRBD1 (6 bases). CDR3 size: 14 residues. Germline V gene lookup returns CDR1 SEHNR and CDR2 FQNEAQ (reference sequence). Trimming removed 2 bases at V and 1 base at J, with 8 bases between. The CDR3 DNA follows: TGTGCCAGCAGCTTAATGGGGGCGAACACTGAAGCTTTCTTT. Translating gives CASSLMGANTEAFF.

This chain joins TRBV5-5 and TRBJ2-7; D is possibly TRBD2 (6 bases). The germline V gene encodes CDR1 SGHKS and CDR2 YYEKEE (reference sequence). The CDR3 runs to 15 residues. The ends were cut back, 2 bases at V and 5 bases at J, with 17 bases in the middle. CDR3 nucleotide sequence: TGTGCCAGCAGCTTTCTTAGGGAGCGGGCGGACGAGCAGTACTTC. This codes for CASSFLRERADEQYF.

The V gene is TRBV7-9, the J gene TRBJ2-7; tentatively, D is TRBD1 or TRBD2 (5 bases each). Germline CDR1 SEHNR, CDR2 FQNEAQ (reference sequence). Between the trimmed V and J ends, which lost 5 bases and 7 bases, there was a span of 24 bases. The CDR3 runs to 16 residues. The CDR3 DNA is TGTGCCAGCAGCGGCACCGGGACCCAAGAGGTGGGGGAGCAGTACTTC. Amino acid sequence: CASSGTGTQEVGEQYF.

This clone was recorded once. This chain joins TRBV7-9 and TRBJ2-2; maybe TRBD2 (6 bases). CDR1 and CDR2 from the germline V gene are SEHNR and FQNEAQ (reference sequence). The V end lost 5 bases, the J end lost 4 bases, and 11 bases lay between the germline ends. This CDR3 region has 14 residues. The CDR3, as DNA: TGTGCCAGCAGCCATAGCGGCTCCACCGGGGAGCTGTTTTTT. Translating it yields CASSHSGSTGELFF.

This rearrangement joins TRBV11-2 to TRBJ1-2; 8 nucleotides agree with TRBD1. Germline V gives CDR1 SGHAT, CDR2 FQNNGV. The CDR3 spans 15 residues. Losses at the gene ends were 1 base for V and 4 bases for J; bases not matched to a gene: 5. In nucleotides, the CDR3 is TGTGCCAGCAGCTTAGGGGTGGGGACAGGCTATGGCTACACCTTC. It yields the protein CASSLGVGTGYGYTF.

The CDR3 loop is CASSFLPSMNTEAFF. CDR3 coding DNA: TGTGCCAGCAGTTTCCTGCCTAGCATGAACACTGAAGCTTTCTTT. The chain employs TRBV27 and TRBJ1-1; D gene uncertain. V gave up 3 bases and J gave up 0 bases, with 11 bases separating them. The CDR3 has 15 residues. Germline V CDR1 and CDR2: MNHEY, SMNVEV (reference sequence).

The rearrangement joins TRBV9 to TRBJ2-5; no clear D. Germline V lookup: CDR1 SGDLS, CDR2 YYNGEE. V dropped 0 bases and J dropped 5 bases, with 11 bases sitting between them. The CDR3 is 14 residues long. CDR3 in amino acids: CASSVDLGWETQYF. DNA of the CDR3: TGTGCCAGCAGCGTAGATCTGGGATGGGAGACCCAGTACTTC.

This chain's CDR3 is CASSLVDRGTEAFF. The CDR3 bases are TGTGCCAGCAGCTTAGTAGACAGGGGTACTGAAGCTTTCTTT. The V and J genes are TRBV7-2 and TRBJ1-1, with TRBD1 matching over 8 bases. V dropped 1 base and J dropped 5; count of bases not matched to a gene: 3. The CDR3 totals 14 residues. Germline V gene data show CDR1 as SGHTA and CDR2 as FQGNSA.

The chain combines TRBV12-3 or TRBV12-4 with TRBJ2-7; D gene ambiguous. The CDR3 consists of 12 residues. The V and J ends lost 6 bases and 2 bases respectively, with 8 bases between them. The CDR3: CASSFRAYEQYF. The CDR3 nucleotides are TGTGCCAGCAGCTTTAGGGCCTACGAGCAGTACTTC.

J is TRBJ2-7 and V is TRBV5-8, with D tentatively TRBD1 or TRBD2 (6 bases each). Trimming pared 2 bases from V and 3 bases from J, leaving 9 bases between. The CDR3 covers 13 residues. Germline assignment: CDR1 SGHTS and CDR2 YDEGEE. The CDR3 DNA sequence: TGTGCCAGCAGCTTCGGGGGCATCTACGAGCAGTACTTC. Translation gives CASSFGGIYEQYF.

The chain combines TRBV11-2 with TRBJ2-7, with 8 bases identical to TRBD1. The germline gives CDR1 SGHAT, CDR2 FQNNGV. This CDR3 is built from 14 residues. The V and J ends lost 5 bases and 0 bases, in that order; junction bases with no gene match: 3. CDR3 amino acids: CASSRTGPSYEQYF. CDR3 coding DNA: TGTGCCAGCAGCCGGACAGGGCCCTCCTACGAGCAGTACTTC.

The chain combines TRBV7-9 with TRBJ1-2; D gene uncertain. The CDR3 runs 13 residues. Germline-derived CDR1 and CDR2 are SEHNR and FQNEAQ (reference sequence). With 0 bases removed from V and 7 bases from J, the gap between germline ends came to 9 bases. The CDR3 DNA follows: TGTGCCAGCAGCTTAGCGGGTGGCGGTGGCTACACCTTC. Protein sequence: CASSLAGGGGYTF.

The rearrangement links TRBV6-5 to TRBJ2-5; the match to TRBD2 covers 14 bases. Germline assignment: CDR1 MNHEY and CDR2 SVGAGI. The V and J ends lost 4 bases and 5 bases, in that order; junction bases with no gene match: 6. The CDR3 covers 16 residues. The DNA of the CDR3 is TGTGCCAGCAGTTCGCGGACTAGCGGGAGGAAGGAGACCCAGTACTTC. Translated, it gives CASSSRTSGRKETQYF.

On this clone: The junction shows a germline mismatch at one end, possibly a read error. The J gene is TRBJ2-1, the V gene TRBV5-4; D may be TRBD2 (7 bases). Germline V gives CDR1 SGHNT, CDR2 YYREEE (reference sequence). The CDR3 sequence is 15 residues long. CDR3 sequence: CASNLGGGSYNEQFF. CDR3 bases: TGTGCCAGCAACTTGGGAGGGGGCTCCTACAATGAGCAGTTCTTC.

In nucleotides, the CDR3 is TGTGCCAGCAGTGACTCGTACAGGGCCACAGATACGCAGTATTTT. Translation: CASSDSYRATDTQYF. The chain uses TRBV6-4 and TRBJ2-3, with D possibly being TRBD1 (6 bases). The ends were cut back, 0 bases at V and 2 bases at J, with 9 bases in the middle. CDR3 length equals 15 residues. Germline V gene data show CDR1 as MRHNA and CDR2 as SNTAGT.

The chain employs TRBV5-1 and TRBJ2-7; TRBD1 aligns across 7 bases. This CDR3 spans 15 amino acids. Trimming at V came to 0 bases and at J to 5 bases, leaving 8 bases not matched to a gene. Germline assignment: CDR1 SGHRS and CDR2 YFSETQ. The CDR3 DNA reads TGCGCCAGCAGCTTGGCAGGGGGAGAGTGGAACGAGCAGTACTTC. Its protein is CASSLAGGEWNEQYF. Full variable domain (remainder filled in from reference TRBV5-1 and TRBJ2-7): KAGVTQTPRYLIKTRGQQVTLSCSPISGHRSVSWYQQTPGQGLQFLFEYFSETQRNKGNFPGRFSGRQFSNSRSEMNVSTLELGDSALYLCASSLAGGEWNEQYFGPGTRLTVT.

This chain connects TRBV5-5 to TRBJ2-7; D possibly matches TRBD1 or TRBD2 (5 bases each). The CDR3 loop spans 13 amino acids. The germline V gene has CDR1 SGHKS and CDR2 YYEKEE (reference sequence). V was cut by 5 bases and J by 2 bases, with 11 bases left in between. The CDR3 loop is CASSGTPAYEQYF. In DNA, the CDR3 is TGTGCCAGCAGTGGGACGCCAGCCTACGAGCAGTACTTC. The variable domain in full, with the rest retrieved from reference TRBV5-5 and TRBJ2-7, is DAGVTQSPTHLIKTRGQQVTLRCSPISGHKSVSWYQQVLGQGPQFIFQYYEKEERGRGNFPDRFSARQFPNYSSELNVNALLLGDSALYLCASSGTPAYEQYFGPGTRLTVT.

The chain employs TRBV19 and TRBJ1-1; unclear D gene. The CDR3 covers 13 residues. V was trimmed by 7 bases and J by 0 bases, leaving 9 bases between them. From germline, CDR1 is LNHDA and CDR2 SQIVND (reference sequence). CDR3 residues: CASNPGLNTEAFF. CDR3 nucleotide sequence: TGTGCCAGTAACCCCGGGCTGAACACTGAAGCTTTCTTT.

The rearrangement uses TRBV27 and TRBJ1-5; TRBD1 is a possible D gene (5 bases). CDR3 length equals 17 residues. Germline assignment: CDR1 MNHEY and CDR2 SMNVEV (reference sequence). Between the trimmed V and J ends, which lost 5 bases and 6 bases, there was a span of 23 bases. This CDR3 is CASSPLRDLQGSQPQHF. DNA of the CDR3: TGTGCCAGCAGTCCCCTCCGGGACCTCCAGGGTAGTCAGCCCCAGCATTTT.

CDR3 coding DNA: TGTGCCAGCACCCCTCCCGGTCCGTTGGAGTATGGCTACACCTTC. It encodes CASTPPGPLEYGYTF. This chain connects TRBV28 to TRBJ1-2; D gene unclear. V shed 7 bases and J shed 5 bases, with 20 bases lying between them. The germline CDR1 and CDR2 sequences are MDHEN and SYDVKM. This CDR3 region has 15 residues.

The CDR3, as DNA: TGTGCCTGGAGTACAACAGGAAACTCTGGAAACACCATATATTTT. Its translation is CAWSTTGNSGNTIYF. The chain uses TRBV30 and TRBJ1-3, with a possible D match to TRBD1 (5 bases). Looked up from germline, CDR1 is GTSNPN and CDR2 is SVGIG (reference sequence). There are 15 residues in the CDR3. Trimming took 2 bases from V and 0 from J, leaving 11 bases between them.